These 29 T cell receptor beta chains originate from one sample sequenced in a study of T cells after yellow fever vaccination. TCRdb re-analysed the 5' RACE reads in MiXCR, keeping a single row per CDR3 protein. The profile shows 620,000 or so distinct CDR3 sequences, over 9% of them singletons. The input for sequencing was PBMCs, taken on the day of the yellow fever booster vaccination. The receptors come from a man aged 25-45 years who received the YFV17D yellow fever vaccine.

CDR3 residues: CSAGGSRGYTF. CDR3 DNA sequence: TGCAGTGCTGGAGGTTCTCGCGGCTACACCTTC. V usage is TRBV20-1 and J usage is TRBJ1-2; D ambiguous. Trimming took 5 bases from V and 8 from J, leaving 12 bases between them. This CDR3 is 11 amino acids long. Germline V gene data show CDR1 as DFQATT and CDR2 as SNEGSKA (reference sequence).

The chain has TRBV29-1 and TRBJ2-7, with D hard to call. CDR1 is SQVTM, CDR2 ANQGSEA, per germline. Trimming took 0 bases from V and 0 from J, leaving 12 bases between them. The CDR3 runs 15 residues. As DNA, the CDR3 is TGCAGCGTTGAAGAAGTAGGCCCGTTCTCCTACGAGCAGTACTTC. Its translation: CSVEEVGPFSYEQYF.

The gene calls are TRBV28 and TRBJ2-7; 7 bases align to TRBD1. The CDR3 consists of 15 residues. The V gene's germline CDR1 is MDHEN and CDR2 SYDVKM. After removal of 6 bases from V and 2 bases from J, the junction contained 10 bases not matched to a gene. The CDR3 region has the DNA TGTGCCAGCAGCTCCCCTCGACAGGGCCCCTACGAGCAGTACTTC. It translates to CASSSPRQGPYEQYF.

This sequence joins TRBV27 and TRBJ2-3; 9 bases are shared with TRBD2. The V gene end was trimmed by 4 bases and the J gene end by 4 bases; junction bases not matched to a gene: 9. Germline CDR1 is MNHEY and CDR2 is SMNVEV (reference sequence). The length of the CDR3 is 16 residues. The CDR3 loop reads CASSSLAGVGADTQYF. The DNA of the CDR3 is TGTGCCAGCAGTTCATTAGCGGGAGTAGGGGCAGATACGCAGTATTTT.

This clonotype was seen a handful of times. A much larger clone lies a single base off, so this may be a read error. This chain joins TRBV4-3 and TRBJ2-3; TRBD2 aligns across 11 bases. CDR3 length equals 17 residues. The germline CDR1 and CDR2 sequences are LGHNA and YSLEER. V was clipped by 4 bases and J by 2 bases; unmatched bases: 8. CDR3 protein: CASSREIAGGFTDTQYF. The CDR3 DNA sequence: TGCGCCAGCAGCCGGGAAATAGCGGGAGGGTTCACAGATACGCAGTATTTT.

This clonotype showed up just once. J is TRBJ1-1 and V is TRBV24-1; possible D gene TRBD1, 6 bases. Trimming took 7 bases from V and 1 from J, leaving 12 bases between them. Germline CDR1 and CDR2: KGHDR and SFDVKD. The length of the CDR3 is 14 residues. The CDR3 region has the DNA TGTGCCACCAGCACAGGGTGGGAGAACACTGAAGCTTTCTTT. It yields the protein CATSTGWENTEAFF.

The chain joins TRBV5-1 to TRBJ1-5; the D gene is possibly TRBD1 (6 bases). V lost 4 bases and J lost 8, with 13 bases in between. This CDR3 is 13 amino acids long. The V gene's germline CDR1 is SGHRS and CDR2 YFSETQ. The CDR3 nucleotides read TGCGCCAGCAGCCCACAGGGTAGGGAGCCCCAGCATTTT. Protein: CASSPQGREPQHF.

This chain joins TRBV30 and TRBJ2-1, with TRBD2 as a possible D gene (6 bases). Germline values: CDR1 GTSNPN, CDR2 SVGIG (reference sequence). V lost 0 bases and J 2 bases, leaving 11 bases between the germline ends. The CDR3 length is 15 residues. The CDR3 region is CAWSVPSEPYNEQFF. CDR3 nucleotides: TGTGCCTGGAGTGTACCTAGCGAACCCTACAATGAGCAGTTCTTC.

This clonotype was detected a few times. The gene calls are TRBV13 and TRBJ2-1; TRBD1 aligns across 7 bases. Germline values: CDR1 PRHDT, CDR2 FYEKMQ (reference sequence). J gave up 6 bases and V 6 bases, and 5 bases lay outside the gene matches. The CDR3 runs to 13 residues. The CDR3 bases are TGTGCCAGCAGGCCAACAGGGGTCAATGAGCAGTTCTTC. Its protein product is CASRPTGVNEQFF.

This chain links TRBV6-4 with TRBJ2-3, with 11 bases identical to TRBD2. There are 15 residues in the CDR3. Germline V CDR1 and CDR2: MRHNA, SNTAGT. The V gene end was trimmed by 9 bases and the J gene end by 0 bases; junction bases not matched to a gene: 5. The DNA for the CDR3 is TGTGCCAGTCGATGGACTAGCGGGAGCACAGATACGCAGTATTTT. This translates into CASRWTSGSTDTQYF.

The rearrangement uses TRBV20-1 and TRBJ2-1; the match to TRBD2 covers 7 bases. Germline V gene sequence: CDR1 DFQATT, CDR2 SNEGSKA (reference sequence). The length of the CDR3 is 17 residues. The junction had 10 bases not matched to a gene; V was cut back by 2 bases and J by 0 bases. The CDR3 DNA reads as TGCAGTGCTAGAAACAAACTAGCGTCCAGCTCCTACAATGAGCAGTTCTTC. It codes for CSARNKLASSSYNEQFF.

This chain joins TRBV7-2 and TRBJ2-5, with TRBD1 matching 9 bases. CDR1 is SGHTA and CDR2 is FQGNSA in the germline V gene. This CDR3 is 15 amino acids long. V shed 5 bases, J shed 5 bases, and the junction held 9 bases outside the gene matches. DNA for the CDR3: TGTGCCAGCAGCGAGGGACAGGGTAGGCGGGAGACCCAGTACTTC. Encoded protein: CASSEGQGRRETQYF.

This clonotype has a handful of counts. The CDR3 coding sequence is TGTGCCAGCAGCCAATCTCGGATGTCCCAAGAGACCCAGTACTTC. The encoded protein is CASSQSRMSQETQYF. V is TRBV7-2 and J is TRBJ2-5, with D unclear. This CDR3 is 15 amino acids long. Germline V CDR1 and CDR2: SGHTA, FQGNSA. V lost 5 bases to trimming and J lost 1 base, with 14 bases between them. Using reference TRBV7-2 and TRBJ2-5 for the parts outside the CDR3, the full variable domain is GAGVSQSPSNKVTEKGKDVELRCDPISGHTALYWYRQSLGQGLEFLIYFQGNSAPDKSGLPSDRFSAERTGGSVSTLTIQRTQQEDSAVYLCASSQSRMSQETQYFGPGTRLLVL.

The chain recombines TRBV6-1 with TRBJ2-7, with D possibly matching TRBD2 (6 bases). This CDR3 is 14 amino acids long. Germline V lookup: CDR1 MNHNS, CDR2 SASEGT. Trimming took off 10 bases at V and 6 bases at J, with 22 bases between the two ends. CDR3 DNA sequence: TGTGCCATCCGCACCGGGGGTCCCCTCAGCGAGCAGTACTTC. Amino acid sequence: CAIRTGGPLSEQYF.

The chain employs TRBV5-5 and TRBJ2-7; 12 bases line up with TRBD1. V shed 0 bases, J shed 4 bases, and the junction held 5 bases outside the gene matches. The CDR3 is 16 residues long. In germline, CDR1 is SGHKS, CDR2 YYEKEE (reference sequence). CDR3 in amino acids: CASSLVGTGGGYEQYF. CDR3 sequence (DNA): TGTGCCAGCAGCTTGGTCGGGACAGGGGGCGGTTACGAGCAGTACTTC. Looking up the rest from reference TRBV5-5 and TRBJ2-7 gives the full variable domain: DAGVTQSPTHLIKTRGQQVTLRCSPISGHKSVSWYQQVLGQGPQFIFQYYEKEERGRGNFPDRFSARQFPNYSSELNVNALLLGDSALYLCASSLVGTGGGYEQYFGPGTRLTVT.

This clonotype was counted a few times. This chain joins TRBV5-6 and TRBJ2-7; no clear D. Trimming cost V 0 bases and J 7 bases, with 11 bases left between them. The V gene's germline CDR1 is SGHDT and CDR2 YYEEEE. The CDR3 covers 13 residues. In nucleotides, the CDR3 is TGTGCCAGCAGCTTGGCCAAGTGGGGAGAGCAGTACTTC. Translating gives CASSLAKWGEQYF.

This clonotype was observed a few times. The chain combines TRBV5-1 with TRBJ2-1; maybe TRBD2 (7 bases). The CDR3 sequence is 14 residues long. Between the trimmed V and J ends, which lost 3 bases and 6 bases, there was a span of 13 bases. Per germline, CDR1 SGHRS and CDR2 YFSETQ. The CDR3 bases are TGCGCCAGCAGCTCTGGGGGGGCCCCCAATGAGCAGTTCTTC. It is translated as CASSSGGAPNEQFF.

This clonotype showed up just a few times. This chain links TRBV7-9 with TRBJ2-3, with 9 bases identical to TRBD1. Germline V gene sequence: CDR1 SEHNR, CDR2 FQNEAQ (reference sequence). Trimming at V came to 5 bases and at J to 9 bases, leaving 15 bases not matched to a gene. The CDR3 is 16 residues long. The CDR3 reads CASSDRDREGSPTQYF. The CDR3 coding sequence is TGTGCCAGCAGCGACCGGGACAGGGAAGGATCACCGACGCAGTATTTT.

The chain couples TRBV15 to TRBJ2-1, with D possibly matching TRBD1 (6 bases). The CDR3 consists of 15 residues. CDR1 is LNHNV, CDR2 YYDKDF, per germline (reference sequence). V lost 0 bases, J lost 7 bases, and 13 bases lay in between. CDR3: CATSRDRNRVNEQFF. CDR3 DNA: TGTGCCACCAGCAGAGATCGTAACAGGGTAAATGAGCAGTTCTTC.

The rearrangement links TRBV2 to TRBJ1-5; D remains unclear. Trimming shortened V by 4 bases and J by 4 bases, and 14 bases separated the two germline ends. This CDR3 has 15 amino acids. Germline loops: CDR1 SNHLY, CDR2 FYNNEI. The CDR3 region is CASSVEEGGNQPQHF. CDR3 nucleotides: TGTGCCAGCAGTGTGGAGGAAGGAGGGAATCAGCCCCAGCATTTT.

A few counts support this clonotype. The rearrangement links TRBV7-9 to TRBJ2-4, with 8 nucleotides matching TRBD2. Trimming at V came to 5 bases and at J to 7 bases, leaving 10 bases not matched to a gene. The germline CDR1 and CDR2 sequences are SEHNR and FQNEAQ (reference sequence). The CDR3 has 15 amino acids. In DNA form, the CDR3 reads TGTGCCAGCAGCCCTCGGGGGGGCGCGGAGAACATTCAGTACTTC. Translated, it gives CASSPRGGAENIQYF.

In this sample, this clonotype turned up a few times. V gene TRBV11-2 combines with J gene TRBJ2-7; 9 bases fit TRBD2. The CDR3 runs 14 residues. Germline V CDR1 and CDR2: SGHAT, FQNNGV. V was clipped by 8 bases and J by 3 bases; unmatched bases: 8. CDR3 nucleotide sequence: TGTGCCAGCGAGGCGGGAGGGCCTTTCTACGAGCAGTACTTC. Translated, it gives CASEAGGPFYEQYF.

The sample holds a few counts of this clonotype. V usage is TRBV6-2 or TRBV6-3 and J usage is TRBJ2-1, with 11 nucleotides matching TRBD2. V was clipped by 0 bases and J by 9 bases; unmatched bases: 22. Germline assignment: CDR1 MNHEY and CDR2 SVGEGT. The CDR3 length is 21 residues. CDR3 coding DNA: TGTGCCAGCAGTTACTCGATAACTAGCGGGAGTGTTCCCTGGGAGGGAGGTGAGCAGTTCTTC. It yields the protein CASSYSITSGSVPWEGGEQFF.

This clonotype came up many times. The chain carries TRBV29-1 and TRBJ2-7; unclear D gene. From germline, CDR1 is SQVTM and CDR2 ANQGSEA. The V end was cut by 4 bases, the J end by 10 bases, with 11 bases between. This CDR3 is built from 10 residues. The CDR3 bases are TGCAGCGTTGTAGCAGCGATCCAGTACTTC. The encoded protein is CSVVAAIQYF.

The chain joins TRBV6-1 to TRBJ2-6, with D uncertain. CDR1 and CDR2 from the germline V gene are MNHNS and SASEGT. The CDR3 is 17 amino acids. V was shortened by 6 bases and J by 0 bases, with 15 bases between the two germline ends. The CDR3 is CASRGWAPYSGANVLTF. For the CDR3, the DNA is TGTGCCAGCAGGGGGTGGGCCCCCTACTCTGGGGCCAACGTCCTGACTTTC.

The V gene is TRBV4-3, the J gene TRBJ1-4; the match to TRBD1 covers 7 bases. This CDR3 has 14 amino acids. Germline loops: CDR1 LGHNA, CDR2 YSLEER. J gave up 5 bases and V 5 bases, and 5 bases lay outside the gene matches. Here the CDR3 DNA reads TGCGCCAGCAGCACGAACAGGGGAAATGAAAAACTGTTTTTT. It encodes CASSTNRGNEKLFF.

The chain uses TRBV11-2 and TRBJ2-1, with 14 bases matching TRBD2. V lost 0 bases, J lost 8 bases, and 6 bases stayed unmatched. CDR1 is SGHAT and CDR2 is FQNNGV in the germline V gene. The CDR3 runs 17 residues. CDR3 bases: TGTGCCAGCAGCTTAGATCAGGGACTAGCGGGAGCGGATGAGCAGTTCTTC. Translating gives CASSLDQGLAGADEQFF.

V usage is TRBV6-2 or TRBV6-3 and J usage is TRBJ2-5; D call uncertain. The CDR3 consists of 15 residues. V lost 5 bases and J 1 base, leaving 14 bases between the germline ends. CDR1 and CDR2 from the germline V gene are MNHEY and SVGEGT. The DNA for the CDR3 is TGTGCCAGCAGTAGAATTGGACGGATCCAAGAGACCCAGTACTTC. Residues: CASSRIGRIQETQYF.

This clonotype was observed a few times. The gene calls are TRBV4-1 and TRBJ2-5; D is unclear. Trimming removed 2 bases at V and 2 bases at J, with 6 bases between. The CDR3 runs 13 residues. The V gene's germline CDR1 is MGHRA and CDR2 YSYEKL. CDR3 loop: CASSQHQQETQYF. CDR3 nucleotides: TGCGCCAGCAGCCAACACCAGCAAGAGACCCAGTACTTC.